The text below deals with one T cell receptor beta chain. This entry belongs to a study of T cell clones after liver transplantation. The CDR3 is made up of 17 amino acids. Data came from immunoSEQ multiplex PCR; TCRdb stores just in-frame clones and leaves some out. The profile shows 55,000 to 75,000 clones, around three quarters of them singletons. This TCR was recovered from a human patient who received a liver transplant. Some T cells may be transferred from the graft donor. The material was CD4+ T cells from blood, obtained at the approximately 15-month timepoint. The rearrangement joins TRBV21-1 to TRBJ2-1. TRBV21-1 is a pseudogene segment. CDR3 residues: CASSKVRLSPLYNEQFF. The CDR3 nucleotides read TGTGCCAGCAGCAAAGTTAGGCTCTCCCCTCTCTACAATGAGCAGTTCTTC.